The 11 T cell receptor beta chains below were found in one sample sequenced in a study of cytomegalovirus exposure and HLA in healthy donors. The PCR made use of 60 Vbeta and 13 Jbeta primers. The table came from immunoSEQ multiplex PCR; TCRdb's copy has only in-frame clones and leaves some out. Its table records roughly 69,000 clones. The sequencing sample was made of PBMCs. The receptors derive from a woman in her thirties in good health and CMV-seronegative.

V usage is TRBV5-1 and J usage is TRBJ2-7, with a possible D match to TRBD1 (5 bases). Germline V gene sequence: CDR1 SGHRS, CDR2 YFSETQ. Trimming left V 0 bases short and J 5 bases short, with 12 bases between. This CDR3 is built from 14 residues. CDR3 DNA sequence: TGCGCCAGCAGCTTGGAAGGGTGGGGCCACGAGCAGTACTTC. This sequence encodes CASSLEGWGHEQYF.

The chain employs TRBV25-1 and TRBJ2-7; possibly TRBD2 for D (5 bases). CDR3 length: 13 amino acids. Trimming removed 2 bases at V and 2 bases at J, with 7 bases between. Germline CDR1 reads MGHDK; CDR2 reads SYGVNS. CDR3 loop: CASSESGTYEQYF. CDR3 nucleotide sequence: TGTGCCAGCAGTGAAAGCGGAACCTACGAGCAGTACTTC.

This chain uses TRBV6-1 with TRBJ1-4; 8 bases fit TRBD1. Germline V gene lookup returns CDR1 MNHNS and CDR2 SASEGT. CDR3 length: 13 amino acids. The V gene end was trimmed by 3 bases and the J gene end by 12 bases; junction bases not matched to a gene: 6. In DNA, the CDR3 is TGTGCCAGCAGTGACTACTTGGACAGGGAACTGTTTTTT. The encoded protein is CASSDYLDRELFF.

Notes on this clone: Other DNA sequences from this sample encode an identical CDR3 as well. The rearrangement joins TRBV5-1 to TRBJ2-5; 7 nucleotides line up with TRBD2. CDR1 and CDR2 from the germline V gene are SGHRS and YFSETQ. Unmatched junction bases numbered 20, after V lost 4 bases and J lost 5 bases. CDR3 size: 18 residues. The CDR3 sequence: CASSTGGTGAQARETQYF. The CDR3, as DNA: TGCGCCAGCAGCACCGGGGGGACCGGGGCACAGGCCCGGGAGACCCAGTACTTC.

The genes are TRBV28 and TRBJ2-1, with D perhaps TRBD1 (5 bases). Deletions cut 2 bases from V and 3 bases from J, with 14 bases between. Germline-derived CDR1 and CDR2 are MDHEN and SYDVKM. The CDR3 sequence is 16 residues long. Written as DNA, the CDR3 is TGTGCCAGCAGTTTAATAGGGCAGGGAATCTACAATGAGCAGTTCTTC. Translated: CASSLIGQGIYNEQFF.

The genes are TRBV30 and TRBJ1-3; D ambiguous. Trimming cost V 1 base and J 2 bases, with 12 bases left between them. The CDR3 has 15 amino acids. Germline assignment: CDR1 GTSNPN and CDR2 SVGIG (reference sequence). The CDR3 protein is CAWSARVTTGNTIYF. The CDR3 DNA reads TGTGCCTGGAGTGCCCGGGTTACTACTGGAAACACCATATATTTT.

The DNA of the CDR3 is TGTGCCAGCAGCCCAGCGGGAGGGCCGAAGGATACGCAGTATTTT. The encoded protein is CASSPAGGPKDTQYF. This rearrangement joins TRBV5-4 to TRBJ2-3; 10 bases are a match to TRBD2. CDR3 length: 15 amino acids. Trimming at V came to 4 bases and at J to 6 bases, leaving 8 bases not matched to a gene. Looked up from germline, CDR1 is SGHNT and CDR2 is YYREEE (reference sequence).

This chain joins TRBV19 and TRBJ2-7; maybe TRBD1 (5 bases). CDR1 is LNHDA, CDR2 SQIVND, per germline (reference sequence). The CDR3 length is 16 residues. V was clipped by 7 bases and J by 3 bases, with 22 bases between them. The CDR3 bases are TGTGCCAGTACCCCTGGCGGAGCCGATCAGGGCTACGAGCAGTACTTC. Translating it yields CASTPGGADQGYEQYF.

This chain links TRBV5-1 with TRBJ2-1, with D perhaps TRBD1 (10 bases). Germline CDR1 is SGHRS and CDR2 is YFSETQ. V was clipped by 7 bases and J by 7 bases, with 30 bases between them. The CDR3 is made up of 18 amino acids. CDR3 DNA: TGCGCCAGCTACGGACAGGGGGTAAGCGGGAGGAACGAGAATGAGCAGTTCTTC. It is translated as CASYGQGVSGRNENEQFF.

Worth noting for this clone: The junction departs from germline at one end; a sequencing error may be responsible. CDR3 bases: TGTGCCAGCAGTTTGGGGGGCCTGGCTTTCTTT. This sequence encodes CASSLGGLAFF. The rearrangement uses TRBV5-6 and TRBJ1-1, with a possible D match to TRBD1 (6 bases). Germline V gives CDR1 SGHDT, CDR2 YYEEEE. CDR3 size: 11 residues.

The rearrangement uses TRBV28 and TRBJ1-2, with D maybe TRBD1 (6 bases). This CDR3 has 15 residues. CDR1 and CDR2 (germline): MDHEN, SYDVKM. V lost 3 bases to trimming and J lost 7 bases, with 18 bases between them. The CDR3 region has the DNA TGTGCCAGCAGTTTGGGGCAGGGGACAATCTGTGGCTACACCTTC. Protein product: CASSLGQGTICGYTF.